What follows are 29 T cell receptor beta chains derived from one specimen sequenced in a study of blood T cell repertoires in COVID-19. The assay was immunoSEQ multiplex PCR, and TCRdb's table has in-frame clones only and misses some. Altogether 300,000 to 350,000 clones are present, about 86% being singletons, with the ten largest covering 3.5% to 4.5%. The sequencing input was PBMCs or T cells enriched from blood (not recorded which). These receptors all come from a woman between 40 and 55 years old with acute COVID-19.

This clone was seen just once. The rearrangement joins TRBV5-4 to TRBJ1-2; 7 nucleotides line up with TRBD1. Unmatched junction bases numbered 6, after V lost 0 bases and J lost 4 bases. The CDR3 extends over 15 amino acids. Germline assignment: CDR1 SGHNT and CDR2 YYREEE (reference sequence). CDR3 nucleotides: TGTGCCAGCAGCTTGGAAAGGGGGCTTAGCTATGGCTACACCTTC. This translates into CASSLERGLSYGYTF.

In regard to this clone: In the same sample, other DNA sequences code for this CDR3. This sequence joins TRBV7-2 and TRBJ1-1, with 7 bases fitting TRBD1. Germline trimming cut 5 bases from V and 1 base from J; bases unmatched to any gene: 4. Looked up from germline, CDR1 is SGHTA and CDR2 is FQGNSA. The CDR3 is 14 amino acids. Written as DNA, the CDR3 is TGTGCCAGCAGCCCAAGACAGGGGAACACTGAAGCTTTCTTT. Residues: CASSPRQGNTEAFF.

This chain uses TRBV13 with TRBJ2-2; weak D call: TRBD1 (5 bases). The CDR3 runs 14 residues. V lost 5 bases and J 5 bases, leaving 12 bases between the germline ends. CDR1 and CDR2 from the germline V gene are PRHDT and FYEKMQ (reference sequence). CDR3 bases: TGTGCCAGCAGCCCTCCAGGGCTAACCGGGGAGCTGTTTTTT. It codes for CASSPPGLTGELFF.

For this clone: This sample also contains other DNA sequences that code for the same CDR3. This chain uses TRBV5-1 with TRBJ2-1, with 10 bases identical to TRBD1. Germline CDR1 and CDR2: SGHRS and YFSETQ. The length of the CDR3 is 15 residues. V lost 2 bases and J lost 4; bases outside the gene matches: 3. The CDR3 DNA is TGCGCCAGCAGCTTACGGGGACAGGGGTACAATGAGCAGTTCTTC. Protein sequence: CASSLRGQGYNEQFF.

Comment on this clone: This CDR3 is also generated by other DNA sequences in the sample. V gene TRBV5-1 combines with J gene TRBJ2-3; D might be TRBD1 (5 bases). Germline values: CDR1 SGHRS, CDR2 YFSETQ. The CDR3 is made up of 14 amino acids. Deletions cut 4 bases from V and 2 bases from J, with 11 bases between. CDR3 sequence reads: CASSAGFDTDTQYF. For the CDR3, the DNA is TGCGCCAGCAGCGCAGGGTTTGACACAGATACGCAGTATTTT.

The chain combines TRBV7-3 with TRBJ1-2, with D unresolved. This CDR3 is built from 13 residues. CDR1 and CDR2 from the germline V gene are SGHTA and FQGTGA. The germline V and J ends were trimmed by 5 bases and 8 bases, with 15 bases remaining between them. For the CDR3, the DNA is TGTGCCAGCAGCCCATTCTCTGGAGGAGGCTACACCTTC. Translation gives CASSPFSGGGYTF.

Only a few counts were recorded for this clone. Other nucleotide sequences from this sample produce the same CDR3. J is TRBJ2-2 and V is TRBV9; 10 bases map to TRBD2. CDR1 and CDR2 (germline): SGDLS, YYNGEE. Trimming cost V 2 bases and J 1 base; bases outside gene matches: 2. The CDR3 spans 16 residues. CDR3 DNA: TGTGCCAGCAGCGTTGGACTAGCGGAGAACACCGGGGAGCTGTTTTTT. Translation gives CASSVGLAENTGELFF.

This rearrangement joins TRBV20-1 to TRBJ1-6; D perhaps matches TRBD1 (5 bases). Deletions cut 3 bases from V and 10 bases from J, with 19 bases between. Germline CDR1 DFQATT, CDR2 SNEGSKA (reference sequence). The CDR3 is 15 amino acids. The CDR3, as DNA: TGCAGTGCTAGTAGCGGGGACGTCTTATGGTCACCCCTCCACTTT. Its translation is CSASSGDVLWSPLHF.

This clone appeared a few times. V usage is TRBV1 and J usage is TRBJ1-2; the table's D call, TRBD1, was not checked against the DNA. TRBV1 is recorded as a pseudogene. The CDR3 is made up of 17 amino acids. DNA for the CDR3: TGCACCAGCAGCCAAGTCCTTTGGGTACAGGGGAGCTATGGCTACACCTTC. Translation: CTSSQVLWVQGSYGYTF.

This clone was seen just once. The chain carries TRBV5-6 and TRBJ2-2; 8 bases fit TRBD2. CDR3 size: 16 residues. The V and J ends lost 4 bases and 4 bases, in that order; junction bases with no gene match: 9. CDR1 and CDR2 (germline): SGHDT, YYEEEE. The CDR3 DNA sequence: TGTGCCAGCAGCCCGCCGGGGGGGCCGGGCACCGGGGAGCTGTTTTTT. It is translated as CASSPPGGPGTGELFF. Together with reference TRBV5-6 and TRBJ2-2, the CDR3 gives the full variable domain: DAGVTQSPTHLIKTRGQQVTLRCSPKSGHDTVSWYQQALGQGPQFIFQYYEEEERQRGNFPDRFSGHQFPNYSSELNVNALLLGDSALYLCASSPPGGPGTGELFFGEGSRLTVL.

The chain links TRBV4-2 to TRBJ1-4; 9 bases line up with TRBD1. Germline V gene sequence: CDR1 LGHNA, CDR2 YNFKEQ. Unmatched junction bases numbered 5, after V lost 5 bases and J lost 4 bases. The CDR3 is made up of 15 amino acids. Written as DNA, the CDR3 is TGTGCCAGCAGCGCCCGACAGGGGGATAATGAAAAACTGTTTTTT. Translated, it gives CASSARQGDNEKLFF.

In this sample, this clone turned up once. The chain recombines TRBV7-9 with TRBJ1-4; TRBD1 is a possible D gene (5 bases). The V and J ends lost 5 bases and 6 bases respectively, with 16 bases between them. This CDR3 is built from 15 residues. The germline gives CDR1 SEHNR, CDR2 FQNEAQ (reference sequence). The CDR3 DNA is TGTGCCAGCAGCCAGGCGGGGGAAGCGGATGAAAAACTGTTTTTT. It specifies CASSQAGEADEKLFF.

This chain links TRBV2 with TRBJ2-5, with 7 bases that match TRBD1. This CDR3 has 14 residues. Germline CDR1 and CDR2: SNHLY and FYNNEI. J was trimmed by 5 bases and V by 5 bases; bases with no gene match: 8. The chain's CDR3 is CASSYDRVVETQYF. In DNA form, the CDR3 reads TGTGCCAGCAGTTATGACAGGGTGGTGGAGACCCAGTACTTC.

This chain uses TRBV6-2 or TRBV6-3 with TRBJ1-4, with TRBD1 as a possible D gene (5 bases). The germline V gene encodes CDR1 MNHEY and CDR2 SVGEGT. The V gene lost 5 bases and the J gene lost 5 bases, with 12 bases spanning the gap. CDR3 size: 14 residues. For the CDR3, the DNA is TGTGCCAGCAGTCGCGACAGAAACAATGAAAAACTGTTTTTT. Translated, it gives CASSRDRNNEKLFF.

V usage is TRBV10-3 and J usage is TRBJ2-2, with a possible D match to TRBD2 (6 bases). V was pared by 6 bases and J by 7 bases, with 15 bases between. The CDR3 covers 14 residues. Germline V lookup: CDR1 ENHRY, CDR2 SYGVKD. In DNA, the CDR3 is TGTGCCATCAGGACTAGGGCTAACGGCGGGGAGCTGTTTTTT. Translating it yields CAIRTRANGGELFF.

The rearrangement uses TRBV11-2 and TRBJ2-3; 7 positions match TRBD2. The J segment lost 2 bases and the V segment lost 2 bases, leaving 1 base of the junction unmatched. CDR1 is SGHAT, CDR2 FQNNGV, per germline. The CDR3 is made up of 14 amino acids. CDR3 bases: TGTGCCAGCAGCTTAAGGGACTACACAGATACGCAGTATTTT. Protein sequence: CASSLRDYTDTQYF.

The rearrangement joins TRBV25-1 to TRBJ1-1, with D perhaps TRBD1 (6 bases). Germline V gene data show CDR1 as MGHDK and CDR2 as SYGVNS. CDR3 length: 13 residues. V gave up 7 bases and J gave up 2 bases, with 11 bases separating them. For the CDR3, the DNA is TGTGCCAGCACGAGGGGGGGAAACACTGAAGCTTTCTTT. Encoded protein: CASTRGGNTEAFF. Full variable domain (missing parts from reference TRBV25-1 and TRBJ1-1): EADIYQTPRYLVIGTGKKITLECSQTMGHDKMYWYQQDPGMELHLIHYSYGVNSTEKGDLSSESTVSRIRTEHFPLTLESARPSHTSQYLCASTRGGNTEAFFGQGTRLTVV.

The chain has TRBV28 and TRBJ2-7; D is possibly TRBD1 (7 bases). V gave up 8 bases and J gave up 2 bases, with 19 bases separating them. Germline CDR1 and CDR2: MDHEN and SYDVKM. The CDR3 has 15 residues. The CDR3, as DNA: TGTGCCAGCTCTTCCCCCGCAGGGGGGACCTACGAGCAGTACTTC. Its protein product is CASSSPAGGTYEQYF.

This clone has only one observation. The chain carries TRBV6-5 and TRBJ1-1, with 10 bases fitting TRBD1. Germline V gives CDR1 MNHEY, CDR2 SVGAGI. After removal of 6 bases from V and 10 bases from J, the junction contained 5 bases not matched to a gene. The CDR3 extends over 12 amino acids. In nucleotides, the CDR3 is TGTGCCAGCAGGCTTGGACAGGGGGGAGCTTTCTTT. It encodes CASRLGQGGAFF.

The chain recombines TRBV6-5 with TRBJ2-3; 10 bases map to TRBD1. Germline lookup yields CDR1 MNHEY and CDR2 SVGAGI. V was clipped by 6 bases and J by 4 bases; unmatched bases: 7. The CDR3 runs 15 residues. CDR3 region: CASRGLTGGPDTQYF. CDR3 DNA sequence: TGTGCCAGCAGGGGCCTGACAGGGGGCCCAGATACGCAGTATTTT.

The chain links TRBV11-2 to TRBJ2-7; 15 bases match TRBD2. This CDR3 spans 16 amino acids. V lost 1 base to trimming and J lost 6 bases; unmatched junction nucleotides: 4. Germline CDR1 reads SGHAT; CDR2 reads FQNNGV. The chain's CDR3 is CASSLVLGLAGGEQYF. The CDR3 nucleotides are TGTGCCAGCAGCTTAGTCCTGGGACTAGCGGGGGGCGAGCAGTACTTC.

The gene calls are TRBV11-3 and TRBJ2-1, with D tentatively TRBD1 (6 bases). The CDR3 has 14 residues. The V end was cut by 5 bases, the J end by 10 bases, with 18 bases between. Germline assignment: CDR1 SGHNT and CDR2 YENEEA. In nucleotides, the CDR3 is TGTGCCAGCAGCGCCAGACAGGAGTTAGGGGAGCAGTTCTTC. Its translation: CASSARQELGEQFF.

The chain carries TRBV6-5 and TRBJ1-2; unclear D gene. The CDR3 has 15 amino acids. The germline gives CDR1 MNHEY, CDR2 SVGAGI. V lost 2 bases and J 3 bases, leaving 13 bases between the germline ends. In DNA, the CDR3 is TGTGCCAGCAGTTACAACTATATTGGCGACTATGGCTACACCTTC. The encoded protein is CASSYNYIGDYGYTF.

The V gene is TRBV7-9, the J gene TRBJ2-7; the D gene is possibly TRBD2 (5 bases). Germline CDR1 is SEHNR and CDR2 is FQNEAQ (reference sequence). The CDR3 is made up of 13 amino acids. The V gene lost 0 bases and the J gene lost 7 bases, with 10 bases spanning the gap. The CDR3 sequence: CASSLAGSVEQYF. The CDR3 coding sequence is TGTGCCAGCAGCTTAGCAGGGAGTGTGGAGCAGTACTTC.

This rearrangement joins TRBV4-2 to TRBJ1-2, with 8 positions matching TRBD1. Germline CDR1 and CDR2: LGHNA and YNFKEQ. The CDR3 is made up of 16 amino acids. Trimming cost V 0 bases and J 3 bases; bases outside gene matches: 6. This CDR3 reads CASSQDPHRGDYGYTF. The CDR3 DNA reads TGTGCCAGCAGCCAAGATCCCCACAGGGGGGACTATGGCTACACCTTC.

The V call is TRBV9, the J call TRBJ1-1; tentative D call: TRBD1 (6 bases). Germline loops: CDR1 SGDLS, CDR2 YYNGEE. The V and J ends lost 1 base and 10 bases respectively, with 11 bases between them. This CDR3 is built from 12 residues. CDR3 protein: CASSVYQGRAFF. The CDR3 region has the DNA TGTGCCAGCAGCGTATATCAGGGGCGAGCTTTCTTT.

This clone was picked up one time. The gene calls are TRBV19 and TRBJ2-3, with D perhaps matching TRBD1 (6 bases). Germline values: CDR1 LNHDA, CDR2 SQIVND (reference sequence). The V end lost 4 bases, the J end lost 2 bases, and 10 bases lay between the germline ends. This CDR3 has 14 amino acids. CDR3 coding DNA: TGTGCCAGTAGTAGGGGGCTCTACACAGATACGCAGTATTTT. This gives the protein CASSRGLYTDTQYF. The variable domain in full, completed from reference TRBV19 and TRBJ2-3, reads DGGITQSPKYLFRKEGQNVTLSCEQNLNHDAMYWYRQDPGQGLRLIYYSQIVNDFQKGDIAEGYSVSREKKESFPLTVTSAQKNPTAFYLCASSRGLYTDTQYFGPGTRLTVL.

The chain combines TRBV6-6 with TRBJ1-3; 7 nucleotides line up with TRBD1. The V and J ends lost 6 bases and 4 bases, in that order; junction bases with no gene match: 9. The CDR3 runs 15 residues. Germline lookup yields CDR1 MNHNY and CDR2 SVGAGI (reference sequence). Here the CDR3 DNA reads TGTGCCAGCAGCTACGCGGACAGGACGGGAAACACCATATATTTT. Amino acids: CASSYADRTGNTIYF.

This chain links TRBV6-5 with TRBJ1-6; D uncertain. The CDR3 sequence is 14 residues long. Germline lookup yields CDR1 MNHEY and CDR2 SVGAGI. V dropped 2 bases and J dropped 6 bases, with 8 bases sitting between them. CDR3 protein: CASSYQNSNSPLHF. The CDR3 DNA follows: TGTGCCAGCAGTTACCAGAATTCTAATTCACCCCTCCACTTT.